A single sample is the source of the 5 T cell receptor beta chains below, sequenced in a study of beta chain features in type 1 diabetes. The entirety of the isolated RNA underwent reverse transcription, so expressed TCRB transcripts were sequenced. Sequencing was performed with immunoSEQ multiplex PCR; in TCRdb, only in-frame clones are kept and a portion is missing. The profile shows hundreds of thousands of clones, roughly a sixth of them singletons. The specimen sequenced was naive CD4+ T cells from blood. These receptors all come from a man younger than 30 in good health.

This chain connects TRBV18 to TRBJ2-7, with 9 nucleotides matching TRBD1. V shed 3 bases, J shed 9 bases, and the junction held 9 bases outside the gene matches. The CDR3 consists of 14 residues. Germline values: CDR1 KGHSH, CDR2 LQKENI. DNA for the CDR3: TGTGCCAGCTCACCTTCCGGGACAGGGAACAGGCAGTACTTC. This sequence encodes CASSPSGTGNRQYF.

The chain links TRBV28 to TRBJ1-6; D ambiguous. Trimming left V 6 bases short and J 6 bases short, with 18 bases between. CDR3 length equals 16 residues. Germline CDR1 reads MDHEN; CDR2 reads SYDVKM. The CDR3 bases are TGTGCCAGCAGCGTGGCCGGAATGCCTATTAATTCACCCCTCCACTTT. Its protein is CASSVAGMPINSPLHF.

The J gene is TRBJ1-2, the V gene TRBV4-3; D call uncertain. Deletions cut 0 bases from V and 5 bases from J, with 10 bases between. The CDR3 is made up of 14 amino acids. The germline V gene encodes CDR1 LGHNA and CDR2 YSLEER. CDR3 amino acids: CASSQDYSVYGYTF. CDR3 nucleotides: TGCGCCAGCAGCCAAGATTACAGTGTATATGGCTACACCTTC.

This clone was observed a few times. The V call is TRBV5-1, the J call TRBJ1-3, with D perhaps matching TRBD1 (5 bases). This CDR3 region has 16 residues. The V end was cut by 1 base, the J end by 1 base, with 12 bases between. Germline assignment: CDR1 SGHRS and CDR2 YFSETQ. DNA of the CDR3: TGCGCCAGCAGCTTGTCGGGGGACCCTTCTGGAAACACCATATATTTT. Its protein product is CASSLSGDPSGNTIYF.

This clone was recorded a few times. The chain uses TRBV7-2 and TRBJ2-5, with 8 bases fitting TRBD2. The CDR3 spans 15 residues. CDR1 and CDR2 (germline): SGHTA, FQGNSA. V shed 4 bases and J 3 bases; nucleotides not matched to a gene: 7. The DNA of the CDR3 is TGTGCCAGCAGCTGGTGGACTAGCCGGGAAGAGACCCAGTACTTC. This gives the protein CASSWWTSREETQYF.